The 11 T cell receptor beta chains below all came from one sample that was sequenced in a study of T cells after yellow fever vaccination (dated by TCRdb to about 2019). Receptors were amplified or captured by 5' RACE. TCRdb lists the instrument as Illumina NovaSeq 6000. TCRdb redid the processing of the public reads, applying fastp at Q25 and MiXCR, and retained in-frame beta chains. When rows share a CDR3 protein, they turn into one entry using the most common DNA and genes. The sample yields hundreds of thousands of distinct CDR3 sequences; around a sixth were counted once. Over 15% of the sample lies in the top ten. Reading the label with the study, this specimen's treatment or condition is: live attenuated yellow fever vaccine strain. The sample here was PBMCs, taken before the yellow fever booster vaccination. Receptors originate from a man aged 18 to 30 who received the YFV17D yellow fever vaccine.

V gene TRBV5-6 combines with J gene TRBJ2-3, with TRBD2 matching 15 bases. J was trimmed by 1 base and V by 2 bases; bases with no gene match: 2. The CDR3 length is 17 residues. Looked up from germline, CDR1 is SGHDT and CDR2 is YYEEEE. In DNA form, the CDR3 reads TGTGCCAGCAGCTTCCGGACTAGCGGGGGGGGCACAGATACGCAGTATTTT. Residues: CASSFRTSGGGTDTQYF.

The chain uses TRBV20-1 and TRBJ1-1, with TRBD1 matching over 8 bases. This CDR3 has 16 residues. V lost 3 bases to trimming and J lost 4 bases; unmatched junction nucleotides: 13. Germline loops: CDR1 DFQATT, CDR2 SNEGSKA (reference sequence). CDR3 nucleotide sequence: TGCAGTGCTAGTTTACGACAGGGGTCCATCCTCACTGAAGCTTTCTTT. It codes for CSASLRQGSILTEAFF.

This clonotype was detected only a few times. This chain connects TRBV7-2 to TRBJ2-5; 10 nucleotides agree with TRBD2. The germline CDR1 and CDR2 sequences are SGHTA and FQGNSA. The CDR3 extends over 16 amino acids. The trim removed 1 base at V and 2 bases at J, leaving 4 bases unmatched. The CDR3 nucleotides read TGTGCCAGCAGCTTAGATAGCGGGGGGTTACAAGAGACCCAGTACTTC. It encodes CASSLDSGGLQETQYF. Together with reference TRBV7-2 and TRBJ2-5, the CDR3 gives the full variable domain: GAGVSQSPSNKVTEKGKDVELRCDPISGHTALYWYRQSLGQGLEFLIYFQGNSAPDKSGLPSDRFSAERTGGSVSTLTIQRTQQEDSAVYLCASSLDSGGLQETQYFGPGTRLLVL.

This clonotype appeared many times. The chain is built from TRBV7-9 and TRBJ1-1; no reliable D call. Germline CDR1 is SEHNR and CDR2 is FQNEAQ (reference sequence). V was trimmed by 1 base and J by 2 bases, leaving 5 bases between them. This CDR3 comprises 13 residues. CDR3 DNA: TGTGCCAGCAGCTTAGGCTCCAACACTGAAGCTTTCTTT. Translated, it gives CASSLGSNTEAFF.

The sample holds a few counts of this clonotype. The chain joins TRBV6-5 to TRBJ1-1, with TRBD1 matching over 9 bases. The CDR3 runs to 18 residues. CDR1 is MNHEY and CDR2 is SVGAGI in the germline V gene. Trimming took 1 base from V and 3 from J; bases not matched to a gene: 12. The CDR3 DNA is TGTGCCAGCAGTTACTTCATTGACAGGGGGAGACGGGACACTGAAGCTTTCTTT. Translating it yields CASSYFIDRGRRDTEAFF.

This clonotype was seen many times. The chain is built from TRBV12-3 or TRBV12-4 and TRBJ2-7; 8 bases map to TRBD1. The CDR3 contains 14 residues. Trimming cost V 6 bases and J 5 bases; bases outside gene matches: 9. DNA for the CDR3: TGTGCCAGCAGGCACAGGGGGAAACCAAACGAGCAGTACGTC. Amino acid sequence: CASRHRGKPNEQYV.

This clonotype was detected only a few times. The CDR3 DNA follows: TGTGCCAGCAGTTCCCGGGGGTATTCCTACGAGCAGTACTTC. It is translated as CASSSRGYSYEQYF. The rearrangement joins TRBV27 to TRBJ2-7; a weak D match, TRBD2 (6 bases). Germline V gives CDR1 MNHEY, CDR2 SMNVEV (reference sequence). The CDR3 is made up of 14 amino acids. V lost 4 bases and J 1 base, leaving 11 bases between the germline ends.

Only a few counts were recorded for this clonotype. This sequence joins TRBV7-2 and TRBJ2-5; D is tentatively TRBD1 or TRBD2 (5 bases each). Trimming removed 3 bases from V and 1 base from J, with 18 bases in between. Per germline, CDR1 SGHTA and CDR2 FQGNSA. The CDR3 extends over 17 amino acids. In DNA form, the CDR3 reads TGTGCCAGCAGCTTCCCGCTAAGAGGGACCAGCCAAGAGACCCAGTACTTC. This translates into CASSFPLRGTSQETQYF. The entire variable domain, with the rest obtained from reference TRBV7-2 and TRBJ2-5, is as follows: GAGVSQSPSNKVTEKGKDVELRCDPISGHTALYWYRQSLGQGLEFLIYFQGNSAPDKSGLPSDRFSAERTGGSVSTLTIQRTQQEDSAVYLCASSFPLRGTSQETQYFGPGTRLLVL.

The genes are TRBV6-2 or TRBV6-3 and TRBJ2-3; D is uncertain. Between the trimmed V and J ends, which lost 9 bases and 0 bases, there was a span of 13 bases. Per the germline V gene, CDR1 is MNHEY and CDR2 is SVGEGT. The CDR3 runs 14 residues. The CDR3 region has the DNA TGTGCCAGTCGTTTCTGGGGTAGCACAGATACGCAGTATTTT. This translates into CASRFWGSTDTQYF.

In its sample, this clonotype was seen a few times. The chain uses TRBV30 and TRBJ1-1; no clear D gene. Trimming removed 3 bases at V and 7 bases at J, with 15 bases between. From germline, CDR1 is GTSNPN and CDR2 SVGIG (reference sequence). CDR3 length: 13 residues. The CDR3 spells CAWSPPGQIEAFF. CDR3 sequence (DNA): TGTGCCTGGAGCCCCCCGGGCCAGATTGAAGCTTTCTTT.

A few counts support this clonotype. The chain is built from TRBV12-3 or TRBV12-4 and TRBJ1-5; D might be TRBD1 (6 bases). The CDR3 is 15 amino acids. Trimming took off 4 bases at V and 7 bases at J, with 17 bases between the two ends. This CDR3 reads CASSWAGGLRQPQHF. In nucleotides, the CDR3 is TGTGCCAGCAGTTGGGCGGGGGGCCTACGGCAGCCCCAGCATTTT.